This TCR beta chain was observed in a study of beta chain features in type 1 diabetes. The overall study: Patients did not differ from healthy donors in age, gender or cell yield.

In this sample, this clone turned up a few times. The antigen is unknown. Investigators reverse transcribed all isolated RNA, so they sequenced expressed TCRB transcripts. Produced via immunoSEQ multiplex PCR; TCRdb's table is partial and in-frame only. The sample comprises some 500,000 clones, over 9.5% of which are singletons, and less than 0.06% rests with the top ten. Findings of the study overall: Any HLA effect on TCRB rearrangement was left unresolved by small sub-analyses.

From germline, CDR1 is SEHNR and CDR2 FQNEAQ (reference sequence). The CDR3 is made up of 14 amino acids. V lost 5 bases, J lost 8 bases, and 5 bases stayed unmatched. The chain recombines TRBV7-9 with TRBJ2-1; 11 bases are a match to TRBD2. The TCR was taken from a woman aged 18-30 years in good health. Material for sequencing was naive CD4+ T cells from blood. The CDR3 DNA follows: TGTGCCAGCAGCGGGACTAGCGGCCTCCATGAGCAGTTCTTC. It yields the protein CASSGTSGLHEQFF.